The 13 T cell receptor beta chains below all came from one sample that was sequenced in a study of tumor-infiltrating lymphocytes in oesophageal squamous cell carcinoma. TCRdb itself ran the PCR reads through MiXCR, one entry per CDR3 protein. This sample has about 15,000 distinct CDR3 sequences, with about 54% found just once. The sequencing sample was made of esophageal tumor tissue. These receptor sequences come from a female donor with esophageal squamous cell carcinoma.

This sequence joins TRBV11-3 and TRBJ2-6; no clear D. The J call is doubtful: the DNA matches TRBJ2-5 better. The germline V gene has CDR1 SGHNT and CDR2 YENEEA. CDR3 length: 11 amino acids. The CDR3 nucleotides read TGTGCCAGCAGCTCTTTCGAGACCCAGTACTTC. Translating it yields CASSSFETQYF.

This clonotype was detected a few times. This rearrangement joins TRBV7-9 to TRBJ2-4; no firm D call. The J call is doubtful: the DNA matches TRBJ2-1 better. The germline gives CDR1 SEHNR, CDR2 FQNEAQ (reference sequence). The CDR3 has 13 residues. The CDR3 DNA sequence: TGTGCCAGCAGCTTATACTCTGACAATGAGCAGTTCTTC. It translates to CASSLYSDNEQFF.

About this clonotype: As the CDR3 is not closed by the conserved phenylalanine or tryptophan, this likely results from a read error. It is unclear where the CDR3 begins or ends on the DNA, so no DNA is shown, and the CDR3 is as TCRdb lists it. This chain links TRBV11-1 with TRBJ2-3; the table's D call, TRBD1, has no DNA check behind it. The CDR3 comprises 18 residues, both ends counted. The V gene's germline CDR1 is SGHAT and CDR2 FQDESV (reference sequence). This CDR3 is CASSRTGTNNYNEQFFGP.

V is TRBV6-6 and J is TRBJ2-7, with D perhaps TRBD1 (6 bases). The J call may not be correct, given that the DNA end is closer to TRBJ2-1. The CDR3 consists of 14 residues. Germline V lookup: CDR1 MNHNY, CDR2 SVGAGI (reference sequence). In nucleotides, the CDR3 is TGTGCCAGCGAAAGGGGGACCCTTGAAAACGAGCAGTTCTTC. The encoded protein is CASERGTLENEQFF.

V usage is TRBV7-3 and J usage is TRBJ2-1; unclear D gene. Germline loops: CDR1 SGHTA, CDR2 FQGTGA. This CDR3 has 15 residues. Deletions cut 4 bases from V and 0 bases from J, with 10 bases between. As DNA, the CDR3 is TGTGCCAGCAGCTCCGCAAAAAGCTCCTACAATGAGCAGTTCTTC. Its protein is CASSSAKSSYNEQFF.

This clonotype was recorded at least ten times. The CDR3 sequence: CASSLTSGTLFF. In DNA form, the CDR3 reads TGTGCCAGCAGTTTAACTAGCGGGACCTTGTTCTTC. The gene calls are TRBV28 and TRBJ2-1, with 10 bases identical to TRBD2. The J segment lost 15 bases and the V segment lost 2 bases, leaving 4 bases of the junction unmatched. This CDR3 contains 12 residues. Per germline, CDR1 MDHEN and CDR2 SYDVKM.

This clonotype came up many times. A much bigger clone sits one base away, suggesting this may be a read error. The rearrangement links TRBV11-1 to TRBJ2-1, with 10 bases that match TRBD1. The J call may be incorrect, as the DNA end agrees better with TRBJ2-7. Germline assignment: CDR1 SGHAT and CDR2 FQDESV (reference sequence). The CDR3 covers 15 residues. The CDR3 loop reads CASSYDRGPYNEQYF. Written as DNA, the CDR3 is TGTGCCAGCAGCTACGACAGGGGGCCCTACAATGAGCAGTACTTC.

The chain uses TRBV11-3 and TRBJ2-7; TRBD1 matches at 9 bases. With 5 bases clipped from V and 7 bases from J, the junction kept 15 bases outside the gene matches. In germline, CDR1 is SGHNT, CDR2 YENEEA. The CDR3 consists of 16 residues. CDR3 sequence: CASSPRKGQGCNEQYF. The CDR3 bases are TGTGCCAGCAGCCCGCGAAAGGGACAGGGATGCAATGAGCAGTACTTC.

The rearrangement links TRBV12-3 or TRBV12-4 to TRBJ2-3; 9 bases align to TRBD2. V shed 5 bases, J shed 3 bases, and the junction held 6 bases outside the gene matches. This CDR3 comprises 15 residues. DNA of the CDR3: TGTGCCAGCAGTATTAGCGGGAGTGGTACAGATACGCAGTATTTT. Translating gives CASSISGSGTDTQYF.

This clonotype appeared a few times. The chain links TRBV24-1 to TRBJ2-5; tentative D call: TRBD1 (6 bases). Per the germline V gene, CDR1 is KGHDR and CDR2 is SFDVKD. The CDR3 has 16 amino acids. Trimming pared 4 bases from V and 7 bases from J, leaving 21 bases between. The CDR3 region has the DNA TGTGCCACCAGTGACGCCAGGGGTGCGTTCGGTGGGACCCAGTACTTC. Its protein is CATSDARGAFGGTQYF.

On this clonotype itself: The CDR3 does not close with the conserved phenylalanine or tryptophan, likely indicating a read error. Because the CDR3's place on the DNA is in doubt, the DNA is left out and the CDR3 is given as listed by TCRdb. V gene TRBV28 combines with J gene TRBJ1-1. From its first to its last residue, the CDR3 has 8 amino acids. Germline assignment: CDR1 MDHEN and CDR2 SYDVKM. The CDR3 sequence: CASSYRCP.

This clonotype occurred a few times. The V gene is TRBV2, the J gene TRBJ2-7; 9 nucleotides agree with TRBD2. The end of the DNA is better explained by TRBJ2-1, so the J call may be wrong. Germline lookup yields CDR1 SNHLY and CDR2 FYNNEI. The CDR3 is made up of 15 amino acids. CDR3 nucleotides: TGTGCCAGCAAGGTCCAGGCTAGCGGGATTGGAGAGCAGTTCTTC. Protein product: CASKVQASGIGEQFF.

This clonotype was seen a few times. The chain carries TRBV4-1 and TRBJ1-1; D perhaps matches TRBD1 (6 bases). The V and J ends lost 3 bases and 1 base respectively, with 21 bases between them. Germline CDR1 MGHRA, CDR2 YSYEKL. CDR3 length equals 18 residues. The CDR3 here is CASSQEGGGLRWNTEAFF. In nucleotides, the CDR3 is TGCGCCAGCAGCCAGGAGGGGGGGGGACTTAGGTGGAACACTGAAGCTTTCTTT.